Each of the 7 T cell receptor beta chains below was sequenced from the same sample in a study of blood T cell repertoires in COVID-19. Assay: immunoSEQ multiplex PCR; the TCRdb copy retains only in-frame clones and omits some. The table lists about 110,000 clones, 88% of them singletons. What was sequenced was peripheral blood. The source is a woman aged 45-60 years with acute or convalescent COVID-19.

The gene calls are TRBV11-3 and TRBJ1-1; TRBD1 matches at 9 bases. V gave up 5 bases and J gave up 1 base; unmatched junction bases: 5. Germline assignment: CDR1 SGHNT and CDR2 YENEEA. This CDR3 is 15 amino acids long. The CDR3 nucleotides are TGTGCCAGCAGCGCACACAGGGGGCCGAACACTGAAGCTTTCTTT. This translates into CASSAHRGPNTEAFF.

The V gene is TRBV4-2, the J gene TRBJ2-2; a possible D gene is TRBD1 (6 bases). CDR1 and CDR2 (germline): LGHNA, YNFKEQ. V was pared by 6 bases and J by 1 base, with 6 bases between. The CDR3 covers 13 residues. Here the CDR3 DNA reads TGTGCCAGCAGACAGGGGAACACCGGGGAGCTGTTTTTT. Translating it yields CASRQGNTGELFF.

CDR3: CASSLARAGITDTQYF. DNA of the CDR3: TGTGCCAGCAGCTTAGCTCGTGCAGGGATCACAGATACGCAGTATTTT. The chain has TRBV11-1 and TRBJ2-3, with a tentative D call TRBD1 (5 bases). V gave up 0 bases and J gave up 2 bases, with 12 bases separating them. Germline V gene sequence: CDR1 SGHAT, CDR2 FQDESV (reference sequence). CDR3 size: 16 residues.

Of note for this clone: Germline is not matched at one junction end, which may reflect a read error. CDR3 sequence (DNA): TGTGCCAGCAGCCTAGCGGGACTAGCGGGAGAGGACAATGAGCAGTTCTTC. Its protein product is CASSLAGLAGEDNEQFF. This sequence joins TRBV7-9 and TRBJ2-1, with TRBD2 identical over 14 bases. From germline, CDR1 is SEHNR and CDR2 FQNEAQ (reference sequence). There are 17 residues in the CDR3.

This clone was picked up a small number of times. Compared with germline, one end of the junction differs, possibly owing to a read error. This rearrangement joins TRBV2 to TRBJ2-7; 7 bases are a match to TRBD1. Per the germline V gene, CDR1 is SNHLY and CDR2 is FYNNEI. This CDR3 has 12 residues. The DNA of the CDR3 is TGTGCCAGCAGTGAGATACGGACAGGAGAAGACTTC. This gives the protein CASSEIRTGEDF.

This chain uses TRBV5-5 with TRBJ1-5; 7 bases agree with TRBD1. CDR1 and CDR2 (germline): SGHKS, YYEKEE (reference sequence). The CDR3 has 14 residues. Losses at the gene ends were 4 bases for V and 4 bases for J; bases not matched to a gene: 5. The CDR3 region is CASSLGQWNQPQHF. The CDR3, as DNA: TGTGCCAGCAGCCTGGGACAGTGGAATCAGCCCCAGCATTTT.

The V and J genes are TRBV3-1 (or the pseudogene TRBV3-2) and TRBJ2-7, with a weak D call TRBD2 (6 bases). V dropped 1 base and J dropped 8 bases, with 15 bases sitting between them. CDR3 length equals 14 residues. Germline V gives CDR1 LGHDT, CDR2 YNNKEL (reference sequence). CDR3 amino acids: CASSQGLAGTKQYF. The CDR3 DNA sequence: TGTGCCAGCAGCCAAGGACTGGCGGGGACGAAGCAGTACTTC.